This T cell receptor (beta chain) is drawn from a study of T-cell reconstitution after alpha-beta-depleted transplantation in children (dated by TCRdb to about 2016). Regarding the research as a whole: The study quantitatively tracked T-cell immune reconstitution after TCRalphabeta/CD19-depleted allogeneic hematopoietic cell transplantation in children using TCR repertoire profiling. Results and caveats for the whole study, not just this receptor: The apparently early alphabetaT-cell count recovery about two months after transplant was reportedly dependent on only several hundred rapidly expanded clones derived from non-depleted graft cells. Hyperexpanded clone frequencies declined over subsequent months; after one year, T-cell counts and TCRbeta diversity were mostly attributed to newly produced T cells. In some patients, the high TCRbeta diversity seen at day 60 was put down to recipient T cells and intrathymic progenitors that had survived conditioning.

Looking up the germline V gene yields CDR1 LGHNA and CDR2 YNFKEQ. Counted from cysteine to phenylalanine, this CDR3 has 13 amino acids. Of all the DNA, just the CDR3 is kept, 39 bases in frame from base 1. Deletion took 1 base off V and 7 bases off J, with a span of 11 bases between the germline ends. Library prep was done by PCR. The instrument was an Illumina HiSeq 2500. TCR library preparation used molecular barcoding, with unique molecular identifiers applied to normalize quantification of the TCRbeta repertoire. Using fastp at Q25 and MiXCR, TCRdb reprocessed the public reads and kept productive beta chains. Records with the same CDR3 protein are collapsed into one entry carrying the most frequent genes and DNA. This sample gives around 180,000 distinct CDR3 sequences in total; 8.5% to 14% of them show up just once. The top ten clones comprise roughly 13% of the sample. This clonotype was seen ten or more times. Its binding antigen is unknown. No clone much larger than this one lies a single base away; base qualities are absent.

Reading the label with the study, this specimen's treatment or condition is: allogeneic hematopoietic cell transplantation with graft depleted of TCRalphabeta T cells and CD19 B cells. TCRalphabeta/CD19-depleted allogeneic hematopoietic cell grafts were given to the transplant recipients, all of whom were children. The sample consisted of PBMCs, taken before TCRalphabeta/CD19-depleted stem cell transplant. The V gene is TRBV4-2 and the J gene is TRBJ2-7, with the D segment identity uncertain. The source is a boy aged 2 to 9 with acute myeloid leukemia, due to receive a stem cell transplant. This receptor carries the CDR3 CASSQVGNREQYF. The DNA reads TGTGCCAGCAGCCAAGTGGGAAACCGGGAGCAGTACTTC.